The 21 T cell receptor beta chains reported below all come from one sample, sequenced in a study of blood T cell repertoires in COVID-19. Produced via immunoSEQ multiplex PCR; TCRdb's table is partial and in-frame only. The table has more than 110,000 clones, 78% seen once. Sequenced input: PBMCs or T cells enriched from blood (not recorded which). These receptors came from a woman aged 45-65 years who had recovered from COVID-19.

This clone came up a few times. The CDR3 region is CATSRDLLVAGTQYF. CDR3 nucleotide sequence: TGTGCCACCAGCAGAGATTTGCTAGTAGCGGGTACGCAGTATTTT. The chain links TRBV15 to TRBJ2-3; 7 nucleotides line up with TRBD2. There are 15 residues in the CDR3. Unmatched junction bases numbered 8, after V lost 0 bases and J lost 8 bases. Germline V gene sequence: CDR1 LNHNV, CDR2 YYDKDF (reference sequence).

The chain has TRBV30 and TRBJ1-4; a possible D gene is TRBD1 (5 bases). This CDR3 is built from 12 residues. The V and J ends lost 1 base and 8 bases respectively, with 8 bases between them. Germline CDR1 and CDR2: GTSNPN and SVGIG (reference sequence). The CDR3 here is CAWSEQGEKLFF. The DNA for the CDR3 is TGTGCCTGGAGTGAGCAGGGAGAAAAACTGTTTTTT.

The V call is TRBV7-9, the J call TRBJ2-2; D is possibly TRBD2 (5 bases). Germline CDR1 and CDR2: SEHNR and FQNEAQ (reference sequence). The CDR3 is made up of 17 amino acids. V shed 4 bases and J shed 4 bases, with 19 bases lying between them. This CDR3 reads CASSSIVAGDLTGELFF. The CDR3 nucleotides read TGTGCCAGCAGCTCCATAGTCGCGGGCGACCTCACCGGGGAGCTGTTTTTT.

CDR3 nucleotides: TGTGCCAGCAGCTTAATCACAGACGGGGAGCTGTTTTTT. Its protein is CASSLITDGELFF. The chain couples TRBV11-2 to TRBJ2-2, with unresolved D. Trimming removed 2 bases from V and 7 bases from J, with 8 bases in between. Germline assignment: CDR1 SGHAT and CDR2 FQNNGV. This CDR3 comprises 13 residues.

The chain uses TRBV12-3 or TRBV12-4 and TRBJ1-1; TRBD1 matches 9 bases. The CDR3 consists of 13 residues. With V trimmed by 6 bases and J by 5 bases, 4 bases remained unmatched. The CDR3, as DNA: TGTGCCAGCAGCACAGACAGGGGGACTGAAGCTTTCTTT. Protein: CASSTDRGTEAFF.

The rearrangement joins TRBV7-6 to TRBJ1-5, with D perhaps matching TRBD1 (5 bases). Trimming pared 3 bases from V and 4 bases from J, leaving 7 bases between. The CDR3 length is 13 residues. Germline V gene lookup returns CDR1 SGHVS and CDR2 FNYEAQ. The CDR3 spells CASSFGANQPQHF. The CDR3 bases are TGTGCCAGCAGCTTTGGGGCAAATCAGCCCCAGCATTTT. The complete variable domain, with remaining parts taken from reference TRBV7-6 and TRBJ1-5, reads GAGVSQSPRYKVTKRGQDVALRCDPISGHVSLYWYRQALGQGPEFLTYFNYEAQQDKSGLPNDRFSAERPEGSISTLTIQRTEQRDSAMYRCASSFGANQPQHFGDGTRLSIL.

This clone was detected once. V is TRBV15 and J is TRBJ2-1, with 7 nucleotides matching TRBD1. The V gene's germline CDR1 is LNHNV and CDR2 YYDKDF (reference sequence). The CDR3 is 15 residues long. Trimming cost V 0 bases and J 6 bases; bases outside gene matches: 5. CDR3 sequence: CATSRDQAGGNEQFF. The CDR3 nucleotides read TGTGCCACCAGCAGAGATCAGGCAGGGGGCAATGAGCAGTTCTTC.

The CDR3 reads CAISDVGGEEKLFF. The CDR3 nucleotides read TGTGCCATCAGTGATGTAGGGGGGGAAGAAAAACTGTTTTTT. The J gene is TRBJ1-4, the V gene TRBV10-3, with D tentatively TRBD1 (6 bases). Germline assignment: CDR1 ENHRY and CDR2 SYGVKD. The germline V and J ends were trimmed by 3 bases and 8 bases, with 13 bases remaining between them. The CDR3 is made up of 14 amino acids.

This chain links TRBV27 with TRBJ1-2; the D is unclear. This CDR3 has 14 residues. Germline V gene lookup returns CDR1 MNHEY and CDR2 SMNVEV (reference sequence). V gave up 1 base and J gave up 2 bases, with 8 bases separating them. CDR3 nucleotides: TGTGCCAGCAGTTTATTCGGCGGCAACTATGGCTACACCTTC. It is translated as CASSLFGGNYGYTF.

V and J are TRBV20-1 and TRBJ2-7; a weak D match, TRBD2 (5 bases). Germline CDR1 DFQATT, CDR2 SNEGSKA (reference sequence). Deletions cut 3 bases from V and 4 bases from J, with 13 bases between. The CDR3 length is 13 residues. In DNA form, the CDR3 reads TGCAGTGCTAGTACGGGGTTCGATTACGAGCAGTACTTC. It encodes CSASTGFDYEQYF.

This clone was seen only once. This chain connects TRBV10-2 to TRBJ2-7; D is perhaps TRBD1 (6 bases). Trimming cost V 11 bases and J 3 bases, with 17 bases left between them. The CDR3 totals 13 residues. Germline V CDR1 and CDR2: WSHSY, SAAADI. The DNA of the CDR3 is TGCGCCTCTACCGAAGCCAGGGGCTACGAGCAGTACGTC. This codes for CASTEARGYEQYV.

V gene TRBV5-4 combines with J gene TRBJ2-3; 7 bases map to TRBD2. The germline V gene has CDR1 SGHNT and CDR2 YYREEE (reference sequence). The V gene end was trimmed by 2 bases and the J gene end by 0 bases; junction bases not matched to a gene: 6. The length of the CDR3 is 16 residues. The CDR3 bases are TGTGCCAGCAGCTTTGGGGGGGTAGGGAGCACAGATACGCAGTATTTT. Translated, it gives CASSFGGVGSTDTQYF. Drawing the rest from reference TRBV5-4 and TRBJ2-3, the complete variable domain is ETGVTQSPTHLIKTRGQQVTLRCSSQSGHNTVSWYQQALGQGPQFIFQYYREEENGRGNFPPRFSGLQFPNYSSELNVNALELDDSALYLCASSFGGVGSTDTQYFGPGTRLTVL.

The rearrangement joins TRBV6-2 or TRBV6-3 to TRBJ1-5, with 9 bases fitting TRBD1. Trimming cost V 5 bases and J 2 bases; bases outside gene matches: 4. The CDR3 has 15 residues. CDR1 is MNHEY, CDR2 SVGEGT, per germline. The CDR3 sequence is CASSTGQGGNQPQHF. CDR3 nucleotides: TGTGCCAGCAGTACGGGACAGGGAGGCAATCAGCCCCAGCATTTT.

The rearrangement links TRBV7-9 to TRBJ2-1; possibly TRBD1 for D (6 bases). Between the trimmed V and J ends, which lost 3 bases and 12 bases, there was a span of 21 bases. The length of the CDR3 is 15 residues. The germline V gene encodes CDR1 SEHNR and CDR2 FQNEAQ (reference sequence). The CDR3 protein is CASSFTNRVGGLQFF. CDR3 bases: TGTGCCAGCAGCTTTACCAACAGGGTGGGTGGTTTGCAGTTCTTC.

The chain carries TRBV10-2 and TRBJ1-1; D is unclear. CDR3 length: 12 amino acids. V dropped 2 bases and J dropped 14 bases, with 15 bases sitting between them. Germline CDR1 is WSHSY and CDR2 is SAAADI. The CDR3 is CASSEPTPQIFF. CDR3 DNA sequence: TGCGCCAGCAGTGAGCCCACACCCCAGATCTTCTTT.

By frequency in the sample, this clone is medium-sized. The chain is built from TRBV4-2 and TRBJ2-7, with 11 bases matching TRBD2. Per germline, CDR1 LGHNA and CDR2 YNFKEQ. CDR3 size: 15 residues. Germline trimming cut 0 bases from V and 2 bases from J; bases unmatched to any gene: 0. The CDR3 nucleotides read TGTGCCAGCAGCCAAGATAGCGGGGGGGCCTACGAGCAGTACTTC. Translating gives CASSQDSGGAYEQYF.

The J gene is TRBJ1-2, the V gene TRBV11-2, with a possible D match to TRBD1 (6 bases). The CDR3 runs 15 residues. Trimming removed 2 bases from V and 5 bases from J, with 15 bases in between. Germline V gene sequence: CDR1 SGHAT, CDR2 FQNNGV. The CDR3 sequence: CASSLSLTQGYGYTF. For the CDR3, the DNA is TGTGCCAGCAGCTTATCGCTGACCCAGGGGTATGGCTACACCTTC.

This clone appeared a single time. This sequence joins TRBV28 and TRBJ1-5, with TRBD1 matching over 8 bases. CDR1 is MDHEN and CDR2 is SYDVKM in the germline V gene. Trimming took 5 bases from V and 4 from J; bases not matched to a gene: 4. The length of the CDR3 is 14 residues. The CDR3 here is CASSRTGWNQPQHF. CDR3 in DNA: TGTGCCAGCAGTCGGACAGGGTGGAATCAGCCCCAGCATTTT.

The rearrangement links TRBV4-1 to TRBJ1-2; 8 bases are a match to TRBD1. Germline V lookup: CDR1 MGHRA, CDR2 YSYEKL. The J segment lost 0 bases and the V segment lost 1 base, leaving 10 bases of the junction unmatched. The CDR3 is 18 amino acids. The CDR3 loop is CASSQARQGREANYGYTF. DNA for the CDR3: TGCGCCAGCAGCCAAGCGCGACAGGGGAGGGAAGCTAACTATGGCTACACCTTC.

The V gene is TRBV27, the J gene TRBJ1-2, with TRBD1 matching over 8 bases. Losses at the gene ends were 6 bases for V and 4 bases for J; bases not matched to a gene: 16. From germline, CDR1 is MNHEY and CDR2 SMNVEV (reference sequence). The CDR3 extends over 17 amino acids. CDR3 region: CASRPASDRAPLYGYTF. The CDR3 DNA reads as TGTGCCAGCAGGCCCGCCTCGGACAGGGCCCCTCTCTATGGCTACACCTTC.

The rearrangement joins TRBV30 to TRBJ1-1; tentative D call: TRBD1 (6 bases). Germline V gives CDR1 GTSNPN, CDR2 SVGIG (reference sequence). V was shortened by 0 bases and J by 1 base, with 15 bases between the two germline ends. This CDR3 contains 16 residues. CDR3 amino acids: CAWSVPWGPGNTEAFF. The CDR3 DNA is TGTGCCTGGAGTGTACCATGGGGGCCGGGGAACACTGAAGCTTTCTTT.